The clone carrying this T cell receptor beta chain has only one observation. In germline, CDR1 is GTSNPN, CDR2 SVGIG (reference sequence). The CDR3 spans 12 residues. Trimming removed 6 bases from V and 7 bases from J, with 16 bases in between. This sample is part of a study of OX40 agonist ivuxolimab in advanced cancers. The method was immunoSEQ multiplex PCR; TCRdb's version includes in-frame clones alone and lacks a portion of them. The repertoire holds about 20,000 clones, with over 65% as singletons. Specimen: CD4+ or CD8+ T cells sorted from blood, collected in a trial of the OX40 agonist ivuxolimab. The chain recombines TRBV30 with TRBJ2-7; D is possibly TRBD1 or TRBD2 (5 bases each). This receptor was taken from an adult with an advanced solid tumor such as melanoma, head and neck, liver or kidney cancer. The DNA of the CDR3 is TGTGCCTGCCGGGACGGAGAGTGGGAGCAGTACTTC. It encodes CACRDGEWEQYF. Together with reference TRBV30 and TRBJ2-7, the CDR3 gives the full variable domain: SQTIHQWPATLVQPVGSPLSLECTVEGTSNPNLYWYRQAAGRGLQLLFYSVGIGQISSEVPQNLSASRPQDRQFILSSKKLLLSDSGFYLCACRDGEWEQYFGPGTRLTVT.